This T cell receptor beta chain was obtained from a study of blood T cell repertoires in COVID-19. CDR1 SGHDT and CDR2 YYEEEE come from the germline V gene. There are 15 residues in the CDR3. The ends were cut back, 4 bases at V and 3 bases at J, with 17 bases in the middle. Assay: immunoSEQ multiplex PCR; the TCRdb copy retains only in-frame clones and omits some. The table lists about 280,000 clones, 65% to 90% of them singletons, with about 14% in the top ten. In its sample, this clone was seen once. What was sequenced was peripheral blood. The genes are TRBV5-6 and TRBJ2-7; D might be TRBD2 (6 bases). The TCR originated in a human donor in a cohort sampled during active COVID-19. The CDR3 loop is CASSPLDWEDYEQYF. CDR3 coding DNA: TGTGCCAGCAGCCCGCTAGACTGGGAGGACTACGAGCAGTACTTC. Full variable domain (missing parts from reference TRBV5-6 and TRBJ2-7): DAGVTQSPTHLIKTRGQQVTLRCSPKSGHDTVSWYQQALGQGPQFIFQYYEEEERQRGNFPDRFSGHQFPNYSSELNVNALLLGDSALYLCASSPLDWEDYEQYFGPGTRLTVT.